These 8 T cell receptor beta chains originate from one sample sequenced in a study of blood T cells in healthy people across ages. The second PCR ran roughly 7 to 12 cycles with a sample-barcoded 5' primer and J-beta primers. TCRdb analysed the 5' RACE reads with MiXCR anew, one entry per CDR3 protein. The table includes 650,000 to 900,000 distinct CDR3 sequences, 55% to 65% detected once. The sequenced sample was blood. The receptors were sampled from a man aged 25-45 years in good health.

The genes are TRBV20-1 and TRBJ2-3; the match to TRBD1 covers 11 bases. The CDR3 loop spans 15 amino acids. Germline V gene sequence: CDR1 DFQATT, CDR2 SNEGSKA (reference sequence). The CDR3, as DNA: TGCAGCCTTAATCGGGGGACAGGGGGAACAGATACGCAGTATTTT. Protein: CSLNRGTGGTDTQYF.

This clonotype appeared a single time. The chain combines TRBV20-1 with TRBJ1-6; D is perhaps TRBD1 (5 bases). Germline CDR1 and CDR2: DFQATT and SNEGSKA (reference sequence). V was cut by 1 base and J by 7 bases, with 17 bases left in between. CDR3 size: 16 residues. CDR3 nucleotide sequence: TGCAGTGCTAGAGTAGGGGTCCGCTTCGAAAATTCACCCCTCCACTTT. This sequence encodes CSARVGVRFENSPLHF.

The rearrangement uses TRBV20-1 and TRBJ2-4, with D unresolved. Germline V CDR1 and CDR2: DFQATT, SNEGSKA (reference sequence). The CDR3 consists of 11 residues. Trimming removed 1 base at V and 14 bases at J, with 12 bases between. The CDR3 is CSARGTSPEYF. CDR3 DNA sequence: TGCAGTGCTAGAGGCACCTCCCCGGAGTACTTC.

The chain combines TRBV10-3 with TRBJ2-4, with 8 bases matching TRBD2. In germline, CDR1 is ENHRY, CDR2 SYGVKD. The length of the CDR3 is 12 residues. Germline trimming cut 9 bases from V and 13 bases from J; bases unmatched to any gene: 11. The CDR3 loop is CAISTSGSEQYF. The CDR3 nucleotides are TGTGCCATATCAACTAGCGGCTCGGAGCAGTACTTC.

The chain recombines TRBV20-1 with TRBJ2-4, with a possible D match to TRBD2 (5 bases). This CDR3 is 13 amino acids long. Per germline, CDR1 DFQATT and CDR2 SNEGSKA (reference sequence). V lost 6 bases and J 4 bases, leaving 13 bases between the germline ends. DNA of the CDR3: TGCAGTGCAGTTGGAGGTGGAAAAAACATTCAGTACTTC. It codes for CSAVGGGKNIQYF.

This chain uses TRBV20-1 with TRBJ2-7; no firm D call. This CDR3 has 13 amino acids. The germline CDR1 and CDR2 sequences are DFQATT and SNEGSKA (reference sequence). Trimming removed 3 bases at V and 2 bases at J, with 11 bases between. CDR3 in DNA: TGCAGTGCTAGCGAGGCACCGGCCTACGAGCAGTACTTC. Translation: CSASEAPAYEQYF.

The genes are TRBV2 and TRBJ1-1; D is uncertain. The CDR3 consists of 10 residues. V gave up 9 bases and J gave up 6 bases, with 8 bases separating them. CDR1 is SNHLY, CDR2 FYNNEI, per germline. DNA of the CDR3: TGTGCCAGGATGAGCTCTGAAGCTTTCTTT. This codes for CARMSSEAFF.

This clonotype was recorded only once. The CDR3 nucleotides read TGCAGTGCCCGCGAGGACAGGAGGTTATTGACTAATGAAAAACTGTTTTTT. Its translation: CSAREDRRLLTNEKLFF. J is TRBJ1-4 and V is TRBV20-1; the match to TRBD1 covers 7 bases. The CDR3 has 17 amino acids. CDR1 and CDR2 (germline): DFQATT, SNEGSKA (reference sequence). J was trimmed by 2 bases and V by 6 bases; bases with no gene match: 15.